These 28 T cell receptor beta chains were sequenced from one sample in a study of control samples from healthy donors and cancer patients. The data were produced by immunoSEQ multiplex PCR, yet TCRdb's version contains in-frame clones alone and is incomplete. This sample has 100,000 to 150,000 clones, with about 88% found just once. The specimen was blood. The receptors were gathered from a man aged 50-60 years in good health.

The chain recombines TRBV11-2 with TRBJ2-5; 9 bases are shared with TRBD1. The CDR3 length is 14 residues. In germline, CDR1 is SGHAT, CDR2 FQNNGV. V dropped 5 bases and J dropped 5; count of bases not matched to a gene: 6. The CDR3 DNA follows: TGTGCCAGCAGCACAGGACAGGGGAGGGAGACCCAGTACTTC. Its protein is CASSTGQGRETQYF.

The chain recombines TRBV6-1 with TRBJ2-3; 11 bases fit TRBD2. CDR3 length equals 17 residues. V gave up 4 bases and J gave up 5 bases; unmatched junction bases: 11. Germline V gene lookup returns CDR1 MNHNS and CDR2 SASEGT. The CDR3 sequence: CASSVTGLAASLDTQYF. In DNA form, the CDR3 reads TGTGCCAGCAGTGTCACGGGACTAGCGGCGTCGTTAGATACGCAGTATTTT.

This clone was seen only once. The chain uses TRBV5-1 and TRBJ1-4; D is possibly TRBD1 (5 bases). The CDR3 runs to 16 residues. CDR1 and CDR2 (germline): SGHRS, YFSETQ. Trimming stripped 4 bases from V and 0 bases from J, with 13 bases between. The CDR3 bases are TGCGCCAGCAGCCCGGGGGGGGGTGCAACTAATGAAAAACTGTTTTTT. Amino acids: CASSPGGGATNEKLFF.

Here the CDR3 DNA reads TGTGCCAGTAGAGAGGGCGCGGGGGATGAGCAGTACTTC. This gives the protein CASREGAGDEQYF. The chain recombines TRBV19 with TRBJ2-7; 7 nucleotides agree with TRBD2. Germline V gives CDR1 LNHDA, CDR2 SQIVND (reference sequence). With V trimmed by 6 bases and J by 7 bases, 9 bases remained unmatched. CDR3 length: 13 residues.

CDR3 amino acids: CAWSDKRTGGMETQYF. The CDR3 DNA reads TGTGCCTGGAGTGACAAGAGGACAGGGGGCATGGAGACCCAGTACTTC. V and J are TRBV30 and TRBJ2-5, with 11 bases that match TRBD1. The CDR3 runs to 16 residues. From germline, CDR1 is GTSNPN and CDR2 SVGIG (reference sequence). Unmatched junction bases numbered 9, after V lost 1 base and J lost 5 bases.

This clone was detected a few times. The gene calls are TRBV11-2 and TRBJ2-5; 7 nucleotides align to TRBD1. V lost 0 bases to trimming and J lost 5 bases; unmatched junction nucleotides: 9. This CDR3 contains 16 residues. CDR1 is SGHAT and CDR2 is FQNNGV in the germline V gene. CDR3 in DNA: TGTGCCAGCAGCTTAGACAGGACAGGAAGGGGGGAGACCCAGTACTTC. This sequence encodes CASSLDRTGRGETQYF.

This rearrangement joins TRBV5-4 to TRBJ1-1; D may be TRBD1 (6 bases). The germline V gene has CDR1 SGHNT and CDR2 YYREEE (reference sequence). The CDR3 runs to 14 residues. The ends were cut back, 2 bases at V and 7 bases at J, with 15 bases in the middle. For the CDR3, the DNA is TGTGCCAGCAGCTTCGGGGGGGCGCAAAGTGAAGCTTTCTTT. Protein: CASSFGGAQSEAFF.

This clone was observed a single time. The chain is built from TRBV6-5 and TRBJ2-2; D remains unclear. The CDR3 is 14 residues long. Germline V CDR1 and CDR2: MNHEY, SVGAGI. Trimming shortened V by 6 bases and J by 0 bases, and 8 bases separated the two germline ends. The DNA for the CDR3 is TGTGCCAGCAGGGGCAATACGAACACCGGGGAGCTGTTTTTT. The encoded protein is CASRGNTNTGELFF.

The V gene is TRBV19, the J gene TRBJ1-4; no firm D call. Trimming removed 5 bases at V and 0 bases at J, with 7 bases between. The CDR3 has 14 residues. The germline gives CDR1 LNHDA, CDR2 SQIVND (reference sequence). The CDR3 DNA follows: TGTGCCAGTAGTGACCGTGCAACTAATGAAAAACTGTTTTTT. Translated, it gives CASSDRATNEKLFF.

This chain links TRBV14 with TRBJ1-1, with a weak D call TRBD1 (6 bases). The CDR3 totals 15 residues. Trimming cost V 4 bases and J 4 bases, with 16 bases left between them. In germline, CDR1 is SGHDN, CDR2 FVKESK. CDR3 sequence reads: CASSLIQGRGTEAFF. CDR3 nucleotide sequence: TGTGCCAGCAGCCTAATACAGGGAAGAGGCACTGAAGCTTTCTTT.

This sequence joins TRBV20-1 and TRBJ2-5; D is unclear. Germline V gene sequence: CDR1 DFQATT, CDR2 SNEGSKA (reference sequence). The CDR3 spans 11 residues. Trimming removed 3 bases from V and 1 base from J, with 3 bases in between. The CDR3 region is CSARFQETQYF. For the CDR3, the DNA is TGCAGTGCTAGGTTCCAAGAGACCCAGTACTTC.

The V call is TRBV5-1, the J call TRBJ2-1; TRBD1 aligns across 7 bases. J gave up 5 bases and V 1 base, and 6 bases lay outside the gene matches. The CDR3 is 15 residues long. Germline V gene sequence: CDR1 SGHRS, CDR2 YFSETQ. CDR3 sequence: CASSLPRDSNNEQFF. CDR3 sequence (DNA): TGCGCCAGCAGCTTGCCTCGGGACAGTAACAATGAGCAGTTCTTC.

The V and J genes are TRBV29-1 and TRBJ2-1, with D possibly being TRBD1 (5 bases). Germline values: CDR1 SQVTM, CDR2 ANQGSEA. CDR3 length equals 15 residues. Trimming removed 8 bases at V and 1 base at J, with 18 bases between. The CDR3 reads CSSAGSVGSYNEQFF. The CDR3 DNA reads TGCAGCTCAGCAGGGTCTGTTGGGTCCTACAATGAGCAGTTCTTC.

This clone has just one count. The V gene is TRBV11-2, the J gene TRBJ2-1, with D maybe TRBD1 (7 bases). The V end was cut by 2 bases, the J end by 10 bases, with 18 bases between. Germline-derived CDR1 and CDR2 are SGHAT and FQNNGV. The CDR3 loop spans 15 amino acids. Here the CDR3 DNA reads TGTGCCAGCAGCTTACGGGGGACAGCCGTAGGAGAGCAGTTCTTC. It is translated as CASSLRGTAVGEQFF.

This chain joins TRBV18 and TRBJ2-5, with a possible D match to TRBD2 (5 bases). The V gene lost 3 bases and the J gene lost 5 bases, with 19 bases spanning the gap. This CDR3 spans 16 amino acids. The germline gives CDR1 KGHSH, CDR2 LQKENI. In DNA form, the CDR3 reads TGTGCCAGCTCACCGTATATCGCACGGTCGGGGGAGACCCAGTACTTC. Protein: CASSPYIARSGETQYF.

The V gene is TRBV28, the J gene TRBJ2-2, with 11 nucleotides matching TRBD2. Unmatched junction bases numbered 6, after V lost 5 bases and J lost 1 base. Germline-derived CDR1 and CDR2 are MDHEN and SYDVKM. The CDR3 sequence is 17 residues long. CDR3 region: CASSPPGTSGNTGELFF. In DNA, the CDR3 is TGTGCCAGCAGTCCTCCGGGGACTAGCGGGAACACCGGGGAGCTGTTTTTT.

This clone was seen a few times. The J gene is TRBJ1-5, the V gene TRBV19; the match to TRBD1 covers 8 bases. Germline loops: CDR1 LNHDA, CDR2 SQIVND (reference sequence). V was clipped by 6 bases and J by 6 bases; unmatched bases: 16. This CDR3 contains 17 residues. CDR3 sequence: CASSHPGGQGAFQPQHF. In DNA, the CDR3 is TGTGCCAGTAGCCACCCCGGAGGGCAGGGGGCTTTTCAGCCCCAGCATTTT.

CDR3 in DNA: TGTGCCAGTAGTGTCGGGACTAGCGCAAATACGCAGTATTTT. Protein sequence: CASSVGTSANTQYF. The chain carries TRBV19 and TRBJ2-3; 10 bases agree with TRBD2. Germline assignment: CDR1 LNHDA and CDR2 SQIVND (reference sequence). The CDR3 is 14 residues long. V lost 5 bases, J lost 7 bases, and 6 bases stayed unmatched.

V gene TRBV5-4 combines with J gene TRBJ2-7; TRBD1 aligns across 8 bases. From germline, CDR1 is SGHNT and CDR2 YYREEE (reference sequence). CDR3 size: 15 residues. V was pared by 5 bases and J by 5 bases, with 12 bases of the junction left unmatched. CDR3 protein: CASSLRRTGKDEQYF. The CDR3, as DNA: TGTGCCAGCAGTCTCAGGCGGACAGGGAAGGACGAGCAGTACTTC. The full variable domain, in which reference TRBV5-4 and TRBJ2-7 provide the parts outside the CDR3, is ETGVTQSPTHLIKTRGQQVTLRCSSQSGHNTVSWYQQALGQGPQFIFQYYREEENGRGNFPPRFSGLQFPNYSSELNVNALELDDSALYLCASSLRRTGKDEQYFGPGTRLTVT.

The gene calls are TRBV30 and TRBJ2-7, with TRBD1 matching over 7 bases. This CDR3 region has 12 residues. Germline V gene data show CDR1 as GTSNPN and CDR2 as SVGIG (reference sequence). V gave up 1 base and J gave up 3 bases; unmatched junction bases: 0. The DNA for the CDR3 is TGTGCCTGGAGTGGACAGGGCTACGAGCAGTACTTC. It translates to CAWSGQGYEQYF. Filled out from reference TRBV30 and TRBJ2-7, the complete variable domain reads SQTIHQWPATLVQPVGSPLSLECTVEGTSNPNLYWYRQAAGRGLQLLFYSVGIGQISSEVPQNLSASRPQDRQFILSSKKLLLSDSGFYLCAWSGQGYEQYFGPGTRLTVT.

This clone was detected once. The CDR3 region is CSVEELYEQYF. CDR3 nucleotides: TGCAGCGTTGAAGAGCTCTACGAGCAGTACTTC. V is TRBV29-1 and J is TRBJ2-7; D ambiguous. The CDR3 covers 11 residues. CDR1 is SQVTM, CDR2 ANQGSEA, per germline. V dropped 0 bases and J dropped 3 bases, with 3 bases sitting between them.

This clone was seen a single time. The chain has TRBV5-1 and TRBJ1-6; D gene uncertain. CDR1 SGHRS and CDR2 YFSETQ come from the germline V gene. V was pared by 3 bases and J by 5 bases, with 9 bases between. The length of the CDR3 is 14 residues. The CDR3 nucleotides are TGCGCCAGCAGCTCCGGGCTGAATAATTCACCCCTCCACTTT. It codes for CASSSGLNNSPLHF.

The chain recombines TRBV13 with TRBJ2-7; 8 bases line up with TRBD2. V dropped 4 bases and J dropped 2; count of bases not matched to a gene: 4. The CDR3 covers 14 residues. Germline CDR1 reads PRHDT; CDR2 reads FYEKMQ (reference sequence). The CDR3 bases are TGTGCCAGCAGCTCCGGGACTAGAACCTACGAGCAGTACTTC. This gives the protein CASSSGTRTYEQYF.

CDR3 sequence (DNA): TGTGCCAGCAGTGACCTAGCGGGCTCCTACGAGCAGTACTTC. Protein: CASSDLAGSYEQYF. The gene calls are TRBV6-2 or TRBV6-3 and TRBJ2-7; 8 positions agree with TRBD2. The CDR3 runs to 14 residues. In germline, CDR1 is MNHEY, CDR2 SVGEGT. V shed 5 bases and J 0 bases; nucleotides not matched to a gene: 3.

The chain joins TRBV30 to TRBJ2-7, with 8 nucleotides matching TRBD1. This CDR3 is built from 14 residues. V lost 3 bases and J lost 5; bases outside the gene matches: 9. CDR1 GTSNPN and CDR2 SVGIG come from the germline V gene (reference sequence). Here the CDR3 DNA reads TGTGCCTGGAGGAACCCAGGGGGCGCGCACGAGCAGTACTTC. Translation gives CAWRNPGGAHEQYF.

The J gene is TRBJ1-2, the V gene TRBV12-3 or TRBV12-4; D is undetermined. The CDR3 consists of 13 residues. V shed 3 bases and J shed 9 bases, with 14 bases lying between them. The CDR3 here is CASSFNRDRSYTF. In DNA form, the CDR3 reads TGTGCCAGCAGTTTCAATAGGGATAGGAGCTACACCTTC.

This clone was seen a few times. This chain links TRBV5-4 with TRBJ2-7; D might be TRBD1 (6 bases). Trimming removed 3 bases at V and 3 bases at J, with 13 bases between. The length of the CDR3 is 14 residues. CDR1 and CDR2 from the germline V gene are SGHNT and YYREEE (reference sequence). For the CDR3, the DNA is TGTGCCAGCAGCTACCGGGACAACAACTACGAGCAGTACTTC. Protein: CASSYRDNNYEQYF.

The J gene is TRBJ2-1, the V gene TRBV7-9; 7 nucleotides line up with TRBD1. Trimming cost V 4 bases and J 16 bases; bases outside gene matches: 7. The CDR3 has 11 residues. Germline-derived CDR1 and CDR2 are SEHNR and FQNEAQ (reference sequence). The CDR3 nucleotides are TGTGCCAGCAGCTCTAGGGACAGCTACTTCTTC. Protein: CASSSRDSYFF.